The source of this TCR beta chain is a study of blood T cells in healthy people across ages (dated by TCRdb to between 2015 and 2017). Notes on the research overall: In model experiments, template switching captured about one uniquely barcoded TCR beta cDNA molecule for every two T cells. Age-related changes in TCR beta repertoire diversity were measured in the study by deep sequencing normalized with unique cDNA molecular identifiers. The donors were divided into four age groups: young (average around 16 years), middle-aged (approximately 39), aged (approximately 62) and long-lived (roughly 82). To avoid experimental bias, donors of different ages were randomly spread across the sequencing lanes. The study analyzed two additional independent replicas of 1 million unique cDNA reads from the same blood draw for two donors, one aged 18 to 30 and one aged 80 or older.

From cysteine to phenylalanine, the CDR3 is 14 amino acids long. The sequence is cut down to CDR3 DNA, 42 bases in frame from base 1. At the junction V is shortened by 6 bases and J by 7 bases; bases outside the gene matches: 10. Looking up the germline V gene (reference sequence) yields CDR1 DFQATT and CDR2 SNEGSKA. About this clonotype itself: What this receptor recognizes is not known. No base qualities exist here, and no much larger clone lies one base off it.

Libraries were prepared through 5' RACE. Instrument used: Illumina HiSeq 2500. The second PCR ran for about 6 to 11 cycles and used a J-beta primer mix along with a sample-barcoded 5' primer. Each TCR beta cDNA molecule received a unique molecular identifier from a template-switch 5' adaptor carrying 12 random nucleotides. Each sample yielded at least 3 million CDR3-containing paired-end reads. All of the RNA was converted into first-strand cDNA using the Mint cDNA synthesis kit, with a TRBC-specific oligonucleotide serving as the primer. Following uracil-DNA glycosylase treatment, all cDNA underwent a first 18-cycle PCR with the universal primers M1SS and BC2_uni_R. As for the original processing: Each sample was normalized by randomly selecting 1 million high-quality reads, each carrying a distinct molecular identifier. Reads with shared molecular identifiers were discarded instead of being binned into consensus sequences. MiTCR, with a Q25 quality threshold and the strictest error-elimination algorithm, was used for CDR3 identification, clonotype clustering and error correction. A nonparametric unseen species model with Euler transformation was used to estimate lower-bound total TCR beta diversity. Through fastp at Q25 and MiXCR, TCRdb rebuilt clones from the public reads, retaining in-frame beta chains. Every distinct CDR3 protein forms one entry, paired with its most common genes and DNA. TCRdb's processing, not the study's, gives the V and J calls here. The sample profile shows hundreds of thousands of distinct CDR3 sequences; 49% of them were found once. Together, the top ten hold approximately 32% of the sample.

Overall study results and their limits: As age increased, observed TCR beta diversity per million T cells dropped in a roughly linear way, and a significant reduction was already evident by age about 40. Compared with the aged group, more naive CD4+ T cells, fewer expanded clones and increased TCR diversity were shown by the long-lived group, suggesting age selection. Conclusive comparison of naive and antigen-experienced compartments was prevented by the profiling of bulk unsorted PBMCs. Observed TCR beta diversity correlated strongly with the percentage of naive T cells measured by flow cytometry. Donor CMV infection status was unknown, potentially confounding age-related changes in expanded clonotypes. Estimates of total diversity based on one million sequenced T cells were regarded as lower bounds and as underestimates.

The donors were 40 or so Caucasian individuals from Russia, aged roughly 6 to 90 years, who were systemically healthy. Each donor gave 8 to 10 milliliters of peripheral blood, drawn into EDTA-treated Vacutainer tubes. Ficoll-Paque density-gradient centrifugation was used to isolate PBMCs, with at least 6.5 million obtained per sample. Total RNA was extracted from PBMCs with Trizol reagent, with at least 6 micrograms obtained per sample. The percentages of naive CD45RAhigh/CD27high T cells were determined by flow cytometry on a PBMC aliquot from every donor. This receptor was identified in a woman aged 55-75 years in good health. The rearranged segments are TRBV20-1 and TRBJ1-4; the central 8 bases match TRBD1. What was sequenced was blood. At the DNA level, the sequence is TGCAGTGCCCCAAGAGGACAGGGCTTTGAAAAACTGTTTTTT. This is translated as CSAPRGQGFEKLFF.